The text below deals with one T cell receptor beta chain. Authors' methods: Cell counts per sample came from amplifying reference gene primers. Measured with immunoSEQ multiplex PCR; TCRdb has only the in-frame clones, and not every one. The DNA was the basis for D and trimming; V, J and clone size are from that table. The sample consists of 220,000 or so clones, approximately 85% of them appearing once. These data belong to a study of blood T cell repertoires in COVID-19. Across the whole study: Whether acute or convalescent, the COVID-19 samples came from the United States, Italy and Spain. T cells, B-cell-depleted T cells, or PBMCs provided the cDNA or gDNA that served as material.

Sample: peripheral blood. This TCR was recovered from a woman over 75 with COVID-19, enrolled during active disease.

CDR3 loop: CAWSVGWSAQGTQYF. For the CDR3, the DNA is TGTGCCTGGAGTGTAGGTTGGTCGGCCCAGGGGACCCAGTACTTC. The chain has TRBV30 and TRBJ2-5; possible D gene TRBD1, 5 bases. The V gene lost 0 bases and the J gene lost 7 bases, with 18 bases spanning the gap. From germline, CDR1 is GTSNPN and CDR2 SVGIG (reference sequence). This CDR3 has 15 residues.